The 10 T cell receptor beta chains in this list originate from one sample, sequenced in a study of T-cell memory formation after mild COVID-19 (dated by TCRdb to about 2021). Libraries were built with 5' RACE. The instrument given in TCRdb is Illumina NovaSeq 6000. TCRdb handled the public reads itself, with Q25 trimming in fastp and clone calling in MiXCR, and kept productive beta chains. Entries that share a CDR3 protein sequence are merged under the most common genes and DNA. This sample holds around 510,000 distinct CDR3 sequences; less than 25% were observed only once. The ten most abundant clones make up around 8.4% of the sample. Sequencing used PBMCs or a T cell subset sorted from them (not recorded which). The receptor source for this set is an adult woman who had mild COVID-19 (a few samples of this study predate the infection). The sample titles of this study are shuffled in the database, so cell type and time point are left out; the donor was told from shared clones.

Turning to this clonotype: An end of the junction does not agree with germline; a read error may underlie this. This rearrangement joins TRBV18 to TRBJ2-3; 8 nucleotides match TRBD1. Germline V lookup: CDR1 KGHSH, CDR2 LQKENI. The CDR3 runs to 17 residues. CDR3 amino acids: CASSPPLTGVSIDTQYF. CDR3 DNA: TGTGCCAGCTCACCACCCTTGACAGGGGTGAGCATAGATACGCAGTATTTT.

This clonotype was counted ten times or more. The chain uses TRBV7-9 and TRBJ1-6; a weak D match, TRBD1 (5 bases). This CDR3 is 13 amino acids long. Germline V gene data show CDR1 as SEHNR and CDR2 as FQNEAQ (reference sequence). V lost 3 bases and J 7 bases, leaving 7 bases between the germline ends. The CDR3 DNA is TGTGCCAGCAGCTTGAAGGGGAATTCACCCCTCCACTTT. Its translation is CASSLKGNSPLHF.

This clonotype was observed a few times. The gene calls are TRBV9 and TRBJ1-5, with a tentative D call TRBD1 (5 bases). CDR3 length: 15 amino acids. CDR1 SGDLS and CDR2 YYNGEE come from the germline V gene. V was shortened by 4 bases and J by 7 bases, with 18 bases between the two germline ends. The chain's CDR3 is CASSPGGTGRQPQHF. The CDR3 coding sequence is TGTGCCAGCAGCCCCGGGGGAACTGGGAGGCAGCCCCAGCATTTT.

This clonotype has a handful of counts. The chain is built from TRBV5-5 and TRBJ2-1, with D perhaps matching TRBD1 or TRBD2 (5 bases each). The V gene lost 2 bases and the J gene lost 10 bases, with 13 bases spanning the gap. CDR1 is SGHKS and CDR2 is YYEKEE in the germline V gene (reference sequence). CDR3 length: 13 amino acids. The CDR3 sequence: CASSFWGTGEQFF. For the CDR3, the DNA is TGTGCCAGCAGCTTCTGGGGCACGGGAGAGCAGTTCTTC.

The chain combines TRBV9 with TRBJ2-4; D possibly corresponds to TRBD1 (6 bases). The V end lost 2 bases, the J end lost 0 bases, and 9 bases lay between the germline ends. This CDR3 comprises 15 residues. In germline, CDR1 is SGDLS, CDR2 YYNGEE. CDR3 amino acids: CASSVGAQAKNIQYF. The CDR3, as DNA: TGTGCCAGCAGCGTGGGGGCGCAAGCCAAAAACATTCAGTACTTC.

The V call is TRBV7-9, the J call TRBJ1-4; D is perhaps TRBD1 (6 bases). This CDR3 is built from 16 residues. Germline V lookup: CDR1 SEHNR, CDR2 FQNEAQ (reference sequence). V lost 5 bases to trimming and J lost 4 bases, with 17 bases between them. This chain's CDR3 is CASSHWGRGDNEKLFF. The CDR3 nucleotides read TGTGCCAGCAGCCACTGGGGCAGGGGCGATAATGAAAAACTGTTTTTT.

This clonotype was observed a handful of times. The chain links TRBV20-1 to TRBJ2-7; possibly TRBD2 for D (6 bases). Trimming pared 6 bases from V and 3 bases from J, leaving 15 bases between. The CDR3 loop spans 13 amino acids. Germline V gives CDR1 DFQATT, CDR2 SNEGSKA (reference sequence). The CDR3 region is CSARGTADYEQYF. The CDR3, as DNA: TGCAGTGCCCGCGGGACTGCGGACTACGAGCAGTACTTC.

There are a few counts of this clonotype. This chain uses TRBV19 with TRBJ2-7, with D perhaps matching TRBD1 (5 bases). The CDR3 spans 15 residues. CDR1 and CDR2 from the germline V gene are LNHDA and SQIVND (reference sequence). Trimming shortened V by 8 bases and J by 3 bases, and 20 bases separated the two germline ends. The CDR3 DNA reads TGTGCCAGTCGGGTAGGGTCCCAGGGAAACTACGAGCAGTACTTC. Translating it yields CASRVGSQGNYEQYF.

The chain links TRBV27 to TRBJ1-1; D is unresolved. Germline CDR1 and CDR2: MNHEY and SMNVEV (reference sequence). This CDR3 has 13 amino acids. V lost 4 bases and J lost 1, with 7 bases in between. In DNA, the CDR3 is TGTGCCAGCAGTTCGGACTGGAACACTGAAGCTTTCTTT. It encodes CASSSDWNTEAFF.

The V call is TRBV24-1, the J call TRBJ1-1, with D unclear. The CDR3 length is 13 residues. CDR1 is KGHDR and CDR2 is SFDVKD in the germline V gene. The V gene lost 1 base and the J gene lost 6 bases, with 8 bases spanning the gap. The CDR3 reads CATSDFSGAEAFF. CDR3 coding DNA: TGTGCCACCAGTGATTTCTCTGGGGCTGAAGCTTTCTTT.